One and the same sample provided the 19 T cell receptor beta chains below, sequenced in a study of memory CD4+ T cells and cytomegalovirus serostatus. Single viable CD3+CD4+CD8-CD45RO+ cells were sorted as the memory CD4+ T cells. Libraries were prepared by immunoSEQ multiplex PCR; TCRdb keeps only in-frame clonotypes and omits some of them. The sample shows 50,000 to 70,000 clones, approximately 79% of them seen only once. The sample consisted of memory CD4+ T cells from blood. These receptors were collected from an adult in good health and CMV-seronegative.

On this clone itself: This sample also contains other DNA sequences that code for the same CDR3. This chain links TRBV7-2 with TRBJ2-7; no clear D. The CDR3 loop spans 13 amino acids. Trimming took 5 bases from V and 7 from J, leaving 15 bases between them. From germline, CDR1 is SGHTA and CDR2 FQGNSA. The CDR3: CASSRNHNYEQYF. CDR3 nucleotide sequence: TGTGCCAGCAGCCGGAACCACAACTATGAGCAGTACTTC.

This clone was detected once. The V gene is TRBV18, the J gene TRBJ2-6, with 10 positions matching TRBD1. Germline V gene sequence: CDR1 KGHSH, CDR2 LQKENI. The CDR3 totals 16 residues. Losses at the gene ends were 4 bases for V and 0 bases for J; bases not matched to a gene: 0. CDR3 residues: CASSRTGGSGANVLTF. The CDR3, as DNA: TGTGCCAGCTCACGGACAGGGGGCTCTGGGGCCAACGTCCTGACTTTC.

V is TRBV29-1 and J is TRBJ2-2; 11 bases fit TRBD1. J was trimmed by 4 bases and V by 5 bases; bases with no gene match: 3. CDR3 length equals 14 residues. Germline V CDR1 and CDR2: SQVTM, ANQGSEA. Here the CDR3 DNA reads TGCAGCGTTAGGACAGGGGGCCGCACCGGGGAGCTGTTTTTT. This encodes CSVRTGGRTGELFF.

As DNA, the CDR3 is TGTGCCAGCAGTTCCCGAACTGTAGCGTTTCGGGAGACCCAGTACTTC. Amino acid sequence: CASSSRTVAFRETQYF. The J gene is TRBJ2-5, the V gene TRBV27; TRBD2 is a possible D gene (5 bases). This CDR3 spans 16 amino acids. V was trimmed by 4 bases and J by 5 bases, leaving 20 bases between them. Germline V gives CDR1 MNHEY, CDR2 SMNVEV (reference sequence).

This chain links TRBV10-3 with TRBJ1-5; no clear D. CDR1 is ENHRY, CDR2 SYGVKD, per germline. Deletions cut 5 bases from V and 0 bases from J, with 8 bases between. The CDR3 loop spans 14 amino acids. The CDR3 DNA reads as TGTGCCATCAGTCTTCTGGCTAGCAATCAGCCCCAGCATTTT. It encodes CAISLLASNQPQHF.

This clone was recorded only once. The rearrangement links TRBV11-1 to TRBJ2-5, with 9 bases lining up with TRBD1. The germline gives CDR1 SGHAT, CDR2 FQDESV (reference sequence). This CDR3 has 14 amino acids. V shed 7 bases, J shed 4 bases, and the junction held 7 bases outside the gene matches. CDR3 sequence: CASTPGTGLETQYF. DNA for the CDR3: TGTGCCAGCACCCCCGGGACAGGGTTAGAGACCCAGTACTTC.

CDR3 loop: CASSPEGTGKAFF. Here the CDR3 DNA reads TGTGCCAGCAGTCCCGAAGGGACAGGGAAAGCTTTCTTT. The chain has TRBV27 and TRBJ1-1; 9 bases match TRBD1. CDR3 length: 13 amino acids. In germline, CDR1 is MNHEY, CDR2 SMNVEV (reference sequence). J lost 9 bases, V lost 5 bases, and 7 bases had no gene match.

This chain links TRBV28 with TRBJ2-5; D remains unclear. Trimming left V 3 bases short and J 4 bases short, with 3 bases between. Per the germline V gene, CDR1 is MDHEN and CDR2 is SYDVKM. The CDR3 is 11 amino acids. The CDR3 DNA is TGTGCCAGCAGTTTTGCAGAGACCCAGTACTTC. Its protein is CASSFAETQYF.

This chain joins TRBV27 and TRBJ1-1; no firm D call. Germline-derived CDR1 and CDR2 are MNHEY and SMNVEV (reference sequence). V was trimmed by 6 bases and J by 1 base, leaving 12 bases between them. CDR3 size: 14 residues. For the CDR3, the DNA is TGTGCCAGCAGCAACATCCACAGGAACACTGAAGCTTTCTTT. Translating gives CASSNIHRNTEAFF.

V gene TRBV9 combines with J gene TRBJ2-5; D is unresolved. This CDR3 region has 16 residues. Germline lookup yields CDR1 SGDLS and CDR2 YYNGEE. Trimming removed 4 bases at V and 5 bases at J, with 21 bases between. The CDR3 DNA sequence: TGTGCCAGCAGCACTGGGCGGCGGCCCGTAGGGGAGACCCAGTACTTC. It specifies CASSTGRRPVGETQYF. Complete variable domain (other parts from reference TRBV9 and TRBJ2-5): DSGVTQTPKHLITATGQRVTLRCSPRSGDLSVYWYQQSLDQGLQFLIQYYNGEERAKGNILERFSAQQFPDLHSELNLSSLELGDSALYFCASSTGRRPVGETQYFGPGTRLLVL.

This rearrangement joins TRBV4-2 to TRBJ2-1, with D perhaps TRBD2 (7 bases). Trimming cost V 1 base and J 10 bases, with 20 bases left between them. Germline CDR1 LGHNA, CDR2 YNFKEQ. CDR3 size: 16 residues. The CDR3 DNA reads TGTGCCAGCAGCCAAGCGTTGGGGGGGCACGTGGAGGAGCAGTTCTTC. The encoded protein is CASSQALGGHVEEQFF.

This chain links TRBV19 with TRBJ2-2; 11 bases are a match to TRBD1. The CDR3 totals 15 residues. Germline-derived CDR1 and CDR2 are LNHDA and SQIVND (reference sequence). Trimming at V came to 5 bases and at J to 9 bases, leaving 8 bases not matched to a gene. CDR3 residues: CASSSRDRGGRELFF. The CDR3 DNA reads as TGTGCCAGTAGTTCAAGGGACAGGGGGGGACGGGAGCTGTTTTTT. Full variable domain (outside the CDR3, taken from reference TRBV19 and TRBJ2-2): DGGITQSPKYLFRKEGQNVTLSCEQNLNHDAMYWYRQDPGQGLRLIYYSQIVNDFQKGDIAEGYSVSREKKESFPLTVTSAQKNPTAFYLCASSSRDRGGRELFFGEGSRLTVL.

This chain joins TRBV6-1 and TRBJ1-1; D not certain. The CDR3 contains 14 residues. The germline CDR1 and CDR2 sequences are MNHNS and SASEGT. The V end was cut by 5 bases, the J end by 1 base, with 11 bases between. Written as DNA, the CDR3 is TGTGCCAGCAGTAACCTTCTGACGAACACTGAAGCTTTCTTT. Protein: CASSNLLTNTEAFF.

This clone has only one observation. This chain uses TRBV6-1 with TRBJ2-7; no reliable D call. Germline V gene sequence: CDR1 MNHNS, CDR2 SASEGT. V was trimmed by 7 bases and J by 8 bases, leaving 15 bases between them. The CDR3 runs 12 residues. The chain's CDR3 is CASNLGGKQQYF. CDR3 DNA sequence: TGTGCCAGCAATTTAGGTGGAAAGCAGCAGTACTTC.

V and J are TRBV28 and TRBJ1-5; D may be TRBD1 (5 bases). V was pared by 2 bases and J by 0 bases, with 14 bases between. Germline V lookup: CDR1 MDHEN, CDR2 SYDVKM. The CDR3 length is 17 residues. Here the CDR3 DNA reads TGTGCCAGCAGTTTAGGAGGGGCTCCCAGTAGCAATCAGCCCCAGCATTTT. Translating it yields CASSLGGAPSSNQPQHF. The whole variable domain, remainder taken from reference TRBV28 and TRBJ1-5, is DVKVTQSSRYLVKRTGEKVFLECVQDMDHENMFWYRQDPGLGLRLIYFSYDVKMKEKGDIPEGYSVSREKKERFSLILESASTNQTSMYLCASSLGGAPSSNQPQHFGDGTRLSIL.

This clone has more than one count but fewer than ten. This chain joins TRBV9 and TRBJ1-2, with D maybe TRBD1 (5 bases). Trimming pared 0 bases from V and 2 bases from J, leaving 5 bases between. CDR1 and CDR2 from the germline V gene are SGDLS and YYNGEE. The CDR3 runs 13 residues. The CDR3 reads CASSVGQNYGYTF. As DNA, the CDR3 is TGTGCCAGCAGCGTAGGACAGAACTATGGCTACACCTTC.

CDR3 in amino acids: CASSPPRAAGNTIYF. CDR3 nucleotide sequence: TGTGCCAGCTCACCACCGAGGGCAGCAGGAAACACCATATATTTT. The rearrangement links TRBV18 to TRBJ1-3, with D uncertain. Trimming stripped 0 bases from V and 4 bases from J, with 10 bases between. The germline V gene has CDR1 KGHSH and CDR2 LQKENI. The CDR3 spans 15 residues.

The gene calls are TRBV6-5 and TRBJ1-2; D unresolved. Trimming cost V 1 base and J 4 bases, with 4 bases left between them. This CDR3 has 12 amino acids. Germline V gene data show CDR1 as MNHEY and CDR2 as SVGAGI. Here the CDR3 reads CASSYYGYGYTF. Here the CDR3 DNA reads TGTGCCAGCAGTTACTATGGCTATGGCTACACCTTC.

The chain uses TRBV7-3 and TRBJ1-5, with 8 bases that match TRBD1. The CDR3 runs to 14 residues. V lost 6 bases to trimming and J lost 7 bases; unmatched junction nucleotides: 8. Germline V gene lookup returns CDR1 SGHTA and CDR2 FQGTGA. DNA of the CDR3: TGTGCCAGCAGTCCCGCAGGGGGCTGGCAGCCCCAGCATTTT. This encodes CASSPAGGWQPQHF.